The 11 T cell receptor beta chains listed next were all sequenced from one sample in a study of T-cell reconstitution after alpha-beta-depleted transplantation in children. The TCRbeta library was prepared with unique molecular identifiers. Via MiXCR, TCRdb re-called the PCR reads, giving one row per CDR3 protein. Found here are hundreds of thousands of distinct CDR3 sequences, 13% of them singletons; the top ten hold about 2%. Here the sequenced sample was PBMCs, mostly from graft donor cells, taken 360 days after TCRalphabeta/CD19-depleted stem cell transplant. Receptors were obtained from a male patient between 10 and 17 years old who had a stem cell transplant for acute myeloid leukemia, so the T cells may come from the graft donor.

In its sample, this clonotype was seen many times. The rearrangement links TRBV10-3 to TRBJ2-4; the D gene could be TRBD1 or TRBD2 (6 bases each). The CDR3 totals 14 residues. The V gene's germline CDR1 is ENHRY and CDR2 SYGVKD. Trimming left V 10 bases short and J 0 bases short, with 13 bases between. In nucleotides, the CDR3 is TGTGCCACAAGGGGGGACCTAGCCAAAAACATTCAGTACTTC. Protein product: CATRGDLAKNIQYF.

A few counts support this clonotype. This chain links TRBV30 with TRBJ2-2, with TRBD2 matching over 9 bases. Unmatched junction bases numbered 9, after V lost 1 base and J lost 9 bases. Germline CDR1 reads GTSNPN; CDR2 reads SVGIG (reference sequence). The CDR3 is 15 residues long. The CDR3 here is CAWSGALAGPRELFF. CDR3 bases: TGTGCCTGGAGTGGGGCCCTAGCGGGACCCAGGGAGCTGTTTTTT.

In this sample, this clonotype turned up a few times. The chain couples TRBV13 to TRBJ2-3; 9 bases are a match to TRBD2. The CDR3 covers 18 residues. V gave up 5 bases and J gave up 1 base; unmatched junction bases: 13. Per the germline V gene, CDR1 is PRHDT and CDR2 is FYEKMQ (reference sequence). The CDR3 nucleotides are TGTGCCAGCAGCGTCGCCCCCGGGACTAGCAGCCGCACAGATACGCAGTATTTT. As protein: CASSVAPGTSSRTDTQYF.

The chain recombines TRBV19 with TRBJ2-1; D is unresolved. Germline assignment: CDR1 LNHDA and CDR2 SQIVND (reference sequence). The CDR3 has 17 amino acids. V shed 1 base and J shed 0 bases, with 13 bases lying between them. CDR3 nucleotide sequence: TGTGCCAGTAGTATAGCTAGGCAATATGACTCCTACAATGAGCAGTTCTTC. Its translation: CASSIARQYDSYNEQFF.

The V gene is TRBV7-3, the J gene TRBJ2-5; unclear D gene. V was shortened by 0 bases and J by 4 bases, with 9 bases between the two germline ends. Per germline, CDR1 SGHTA and CDR2 FQGTGA. The length of the CDR3 is 14 residues. The CDR3 DNA follows: TGTGCCAGCAGCTTAACCCCCGGTGGAGAGACCCAGTACTTC. Translated, it gives CASSLTPGGETQYF.

This clonotype was recorded at least ten times. The chain uses TRBV28 and TRBJ2-6; D unresolved. Germline V gives CDR1 MDHEN, CDR2 SYDVKM. The V end was cut by 6 bases, the J end by 2 bases, with 8 bases between. The CDR3 runs to 14 residues. The CDR3 DNA sequence: TGTGCCAGCAGCTTCCCCGCTGGGGCCAACGTCCTGACTTTC. It translates to CASSFPAGANVLTF. The full variable domain, its missing parts supplied by reference TRBV28 and TRBJ2-6, is DVKVTQSSRYLVKRTGEKVFLECVQDMDHENMFWYRQDPGLGLRLIYFSYDVKMKEKGDIPEGYSVSREKKERFSLILESASTNQTSMYLCASSFPAGANVLTFGAGSRLTVL.

The rearrangement links TRBV9 to TRBJ1-6; D might be TRBD1 (6 bases). The V gene lost 4 bases and the J gene lost 10 bases, with 18 bases spanning the gap. Germline V lookup: CDR1 SGDLS, CDR2 YYNGEE. This CDR3 has 15 amino acids. DNA of the CDR3: TGTGCCAGCAGCCCAGGGGAGACAGGCGGGTCACCCCTCCACTTT. The encoded protein is CASSPGETGGSPLHF.

This chain links TRBV12-3 or TRBV12-4 with TRBJ2-3; 8 nucleotides line up with TRBD2. The CDR3 is made up of 15 amino acids. Trimming at V came to 4 bases and at J to 8 bases, leaving 11 bases not matched to a gene. CDR3 sequence: CASSSASGPHGTQYF. CDR3 bases: TGTGCCAGCAGTTCCGCTAGCGGGCCTCACGGTACGCAGTATTTT.

This clonotype was counted between two and nine times. This sequence joins TRBV7-3 and TRBJ2-1, with a possible D match to TRBD2 (6 bases). This CDR3 has 16 amino acids. The germline CDR1 and CDR2 sequences are SGHTA and FQGTGA. V was trimmed by 1 base and J by 6 bases, leaving 16 bases between them. The CDR3 DNA reads TGTGCCAGCAGCTTAAAGGGGACTTTCAACCCCAATGAGCAGTTCTTC. It encodes CASSLKGTFNPNEQFF.

This sequence joins TRBV29-1 and TRBJ2-3; D gene uncertain. Germline lookup yields CDR1 SQVTM and CDR2 ANQGSEA. The CDR3 runs to 15 residues. V was shortened by 4 bases and J by 1 base, with 15 bases between the two germline ends. CDR3 nucleotide sequence: TGCAGCGTTGGCCCCGGCCTCCTCCGCACAGATACGCAGTATTTT. This translates into CSVGPGLLRTDTQYF.

This clonotype has more than one count but fewer than ten. V and J are TRBV4-3 and TRBJ2-3, with 11 bases lining up with TRBD2. The CDR3 sequence is 17 residues long. The junction had 6 bases not matched to a gene; V was cut back by 4 bases and J by 0 bases. Germline V gene data show CDR1 as LGHNA and CDR2 as YSLEER. CDR3 protein: CASSPYRTSGSTDTQYF. DNA of the CDR3: TGCGCCAGCAGCCCCTACCGGACTAGCGGGAGCACAGATACGCAGTATTTT.